This TCR beta chain was obtained from a study of CD8 T cells in ankylosing spondylitis. By quantitative 5'-RACE with molecular barcodes, the TCR beta libraries were made. One entry per CDR3 protein results from TCRdb running MiXCR on the 5' RACE reads. The sample gives 200,000 to 250,000 distinct CDR3 sequences, about 10% of which show up once; 2.5% to 3% is in the top ten. The length of the CDR3 is 12 residues. Germline CDR1 is DFQATT and CDR2 is SNEGSKA (reference sequence). V lost 3 bases and J 7 bases, leaving 9 bases between the germline ends. Study conclusions and caveats: The clones that were linked to disease were reported to be significantly enriched in matched synovial fluid samples from ankylosing spondylitis patients.

With regard to this clonotype: Its antigen remains unidentified.

Material for sequencing was blood, either unsorted or a sorted T cell fraction (not recorded which). The receptor was isolated from a male donor with ankylosing spondylitis or in good health (not recorded which). This chain links TRBV20-1 with TRBJ2-2; no reliable D call. In DNA, the CDR3 is TGCAGTGCTAGGGGCACGCTCGGGGAGCTGTTTTTT. Protein sequence: CSARGTLGELFF.